Given below is one T cell receptor beta chain in context. V gave up 4 bases and J gave up 3 bases, with 21 bases separating them. Germline V gene sequence: CDR1 MGHRA, CDR2 YSYEKL. The CDR3 runs 17 residues. These data originate in a study of blood T cell repertoires in COVID-19. Here immunoSEQ multiplex PCR was the method, and the copy in TCRdb shows in-frame clones only, minus some. The data show around 250,000 clones, 85% seen once. This rearrangement joins TRBV4-1 to TRBJ1-1; tentatively, D is TRBD1 (5 bases). This sequence was found in a woman aged 50 to 60 with acute COVID-19. The sequenced material came from PBMCs or T cells enriched from blood (not recorded which). The CDR3 nucleotides are TGCGCCAGCAGCCCCCTCGACAGCCTATTGATGTACACTGAAGCTTTCTTT. This translates into CASSPLDSLLMYTEAFF.